The rows below give T cell receptor beta chains drawn from one sample of a study of cytomegalovirus exposure and HLA in healthy donors. The assay was immunoSEQ multiplex PCR, and TCRdb's table has in-frame clones only and misses some. In the table there are 100,000 to 120,000 clones, 60% to 85% of which are singletons. Sequencing used PBMCs. These receptors were obtained from a woman in her twenties or thirties in good health and CMV-seronegative. CDR3s leave out the opening cysteine and the closing phenylalanine or tryptophan.

j_gene,v_gene,CDR3aa
TRBJ2-7,TRBV7-8,ASSKDRSYEQY
TRBJ2-6,TRBV5-8,ATRTVQVVGSGANVLT
TRBJ1-5,TRBV7-6,ASSPHMNQPQH
TRBJ2-6,TRBV19,ASSIGEVGLANVLT
TRBJ2-1,TRBV4-3,ASSQSGYNEQF
TRBJ2-1,TRBV7-8,ASSILGGSFDNEQF
TRBJ2-7,TRBV7-6,ASSGGTGVSYEQY
TRBJ2-2,TRBV4-2,ASSPYYAGELF
TRBJ1-2,TRBV6-5,ASSPQGWYGYT
TRBJ2-5,TRBV6-5,ASSYSIAGRQETQY
TRBJ1-5,TRBV29-1,SVGLSMGARQPQH
TRBJ2-5,TRBV6-5,ASSYSLVAGGGTQY
TRBJ1-6,TRBV7-9,ASSFSRGSDSPLH
TRBJ2-3,TRBV11-2,ASSLGTSGGYTDTQY
TRBJ1-1,TRBV20-1,SASGRTEAF
TRBJ2-5,TRBV30,ACGLAGFGAQY
TRBJ2-1,TRBV9,ASSVWREVTYNEQF
TRBJ2-2,TRBV5-4,ASSGTGGNTGELF
TRBJ2-2,TRBV5-1,ASSGLAGDTGELF
TRBJ2-3,TRBV6-5,ASKTSLTTDTQY
TRBJ2-5,TRBV2,ASIVGGGLQETQY
TRBJ1-2,TRBV25-1,ASSVGLNYGYA
TRBJ1-2,TRBV6-5,ASSVDSPYGYT
TRBJ2-5,TRBV6-1,ASSEADLGLAGGFQETQY
TRBJ2-1,TRBV2,ASSDRRQGLMIDEQF
TRBJ2-2,TRBV27,ASSFSHTGELF
TRBJ1-4,TRBV19,ASRDDSRNEKLF
TRBJ2-5,TRBV7-6,ASSLVGAGETQY
TRBJ2-1,TRBV9,ASSDSDSATEQF
TRBJ2-3,TRBV28,ASSLIAETTDTQY
TRBJ2-5,TRBV11-2,ASSSLAGGPGAQY
TRBJ2-1,TRBV7-9,ASSSWTSGREQF
TRBJ2-7,TRBV19,ASSGTGAYEQY
TRBJ1-1,TRBV10-3,AISDQQNTEAF
TRBJ1-6,TRBV18,ASSLRQGENSPLH
TRBJ2-1,TRBV4-2,ASSQDLAGEYEQF
TRBJ2-7,TRBV4-3,ASSQNYGYEQY
TRBJ2-1,TRBV20-1,SARSGSSQF
TRBJ1-3,TRBV6-6,ASRSGTGNGNTIY
TRBJ1-5,TRBV5-1,ASSTGTGSSGSQPQH
TRBJ2-2,TRBV7-2,ASSLAGTQVTGELF
TRBJ1-5,TRBV28,ASRWAGDHQPQH
TRBJ1-1,TRBV7-2,ASSAIRDIEAF
TRBJ2-7,TRBV23-1,ASSHGLSYEQY
TRBJ2-7,TRBV9,ASSAGTGGYEQY
TRBJ2-3,TRBV29-1,TIAGGVGDTQY
TRBJ2-1,TRBV19,ASSPGLALDEQF
TRBJ1-1,TRBV11-2,ASRSGQGSVEAF
TRBJ1-1,TRBV7-6,ASSFVADKMNTEAF
TRBJ2-1,TRBV7-2,ASSPSGGARFSSNEQF
TRBJ1-2,TRBV27,ASSFGSGGLGYT